The 27 T cell receptor beta chains given below trace back to one sample, sequenced in a study of CD4+ T cells in melanoma. Generated by immunoSEQ multiplex PCR, the TCRdb table keeps only in-frame clones and is missing some. In the table there are some 14,000 clones, about 83% of which are singletons. Sample: cells from a culture (not recorded whether cultured in vitro). These receptors originate from a human donor with melanoma.

The J gene is TRBJ1-2, the V gene TRBV7-9; D not certain. The CDR3 is made up of 15 amino acids. CDR1 is SEHNR, CDR2 FQNEAQ, per germline (reference sequence). Between the trimmed V and J ends, which lost 1 base and 8 bases, there was a span of 17 bases. The CDR3 sequence: CASSLGHPGSEGYTF. DNA of the CDR3: TGTGCCAGCAGCTTAGGGCATCCGGGATCGGAAGGCTACACCTTC.

The rearrangement links TRBV5-6 to TRBJ2-2; no firm D call. The CDR3 totals 12 residues. Germline CDR1 SGHDT, CDR2 YYEEEE. Trimming removed 1 base from V and 9 bases from J, with 7 bases in between. CDR3 DNA: TGTGCCAGCAGCTTGAGTGTCAGGGAGCTGTTTTTT. This translates into CASSLSVRELFF.

With respect to this clone: A junction boundary mismatches the germline segment, possibly from a read error. The chain uses TRBV6-1 and TRBJ1-2; no definite D call. The CDR3 loop spans 14 amino acids. Germline CDR1 reads MNHNS; CDR2 reads SASEGT. Here the CDR3 DNA reads TGTGCCAGCACTGAACGGGGAGGCGCCTATGGCTACACCTTC. Amino acid sequence: CASTERGGAYGYTF.

J is TRBJ2-3 and V is TRBV6-1; 14 bases are a match to TRBD2. Germline V gene lookup returns CDR1 MNHNS and CDR2 SASEGT. The V and J ends lost 4 bases and 0 bases, in that order; junction bases with no gene match: 12. The CDR3 is made up of 20 amino acids. In nucleotides, the CDR3 is TGTGCCAGCAGTGGTACACCGGGACTAGCGGGGGCCAGGAGCACAGATACGCAGTATTTT. It yields the protein CASSGTPGLAGARSTDTQYF.

The rearrangement joins TRBV6-6 to TRBJ1-1, with TRBD1 matching over 7 bases. CDR3 length: 14 amino acids. CDR1 is MNHNY, CDR2 SVGAGI, per germline (reference sequence). J gave up 1 base and V 2 bases, and 1 base lay outside the gene matches. The CDR3 DNA reads as TGTGCCAGCAGTTACGGGACAGAGAACACTGAAGCTTTCTTT. Its protein product is CASSYGTENTEAFF.

V is TRBV27 and J is TRBJ2-7, with TRBD2 matching over 14 bases. V gave up 5 bases and J gave up 4 bases; unmatched junction bases: 10. The CDR3 runs 17 residues. Germline V CDR1 and CDR2: MNHEY, SMNVEV (reference sequence). The CDR3 is CASSPRRTSGGPYEQYF. CDR3 bases: TGTGCCAGCAGTCCTAGAAGGACTAGCGGGGGGCCGTACGAGCAGTACTTC.

This clone has a single count. The chain carries TRBV6-1 and TRBJ2-1, with D hard to call. Germline V lookup: CDR1 MNHNS, CDR2 SASEGT. The CDR3 covers 15 residues. Trimming removed 4 bases from V and 4 bases from J, with 14 bases in between. The CDR3 spells CASSGPGSAYNEQFF. The CDR3 nucleotides are TGTGCCAGCAGTGGACCAGGATCCGCGTACAATGAGCAGTTCTTC.

The V gene is TRBV7-8, the J gene TRBJ1-1; no clear D gene. The CDR3 extends over 16 amino acids. V dropped 5 bases and J dropped 1 base, with 17 bases sitting between them. The germline CDR1 and CDR2 sequences are SGHVS and FQNEAQ. CDR3 bases: TGTGCCAGCAGCCAGGCGTCTATACTGCGGAACACTGAAGCTTTCTTT. It encodes CASSQASILRNTEAFF.

The chain recombines TRBV5-1 with TRBJ2-2, with 7 bases matching TRBD1. The V gene's germline CDR1 is SGHRS and CDR2 YFSETQ. The CDR3 extends over 13 amino acids. V gave up 2 bases and J gave up 7 bases; unmatched junction bases: 2. The CDR3 protein is CASSLTGVGELFF. The CDR3 DNA follows: TGCGCCAGCAGCTTAACAGGGGTCGGGGAGCTGTTTTTT.

The gene calls are TRBV9 and TRBJ1-2; 12 bases fit TRBD1. Germline V gene sequence: CDR1 SGDLS, CDR2 YYNGEE. Unmatched junction bases numbered 5, after V lost 7 bases and J lost 7 bases. The CDR3 totals 13 residues. CDR3 in DNA: TGTGCCAGCGGGACAGGGGGCTATACTGGCTACACCTTC. This codes for CASGTGGYTGYTF.

The chain uses TRBV4-1 and TRBJ2-2, with TRBD2 matching over 14 bases. CDR3 length equals 14 residues. In germline, CDR1 is MGHRA, CDR2 YSYEKL. The ends lost 8 bases at V and 6 bases at J; junction bases unmatched: 2. This CDR3 reads CASRLAGGPGELFF. In nucleotides, the CDR3 is TGCGCCAGCCGACTAGCGGGGGGGCCCGGGGAGCTGTTTTTT.

The chain joins TRBV5-4 to TRBJ2-5; D remains unclear. V was trimmed by 3 bases and J by 2 bases, leaving 11 bases between them. This CDR3 comprises 14 residues. In germline, CDR1 is SGHNT, CDR2 YYREEE (reference sequence). The CDR3 bases are TGTGCCAGCAGCTCCGAGAGGATACAAGAGACCCAGTACTTC. Encoded protein: CASSSERIQETQYF.

In this sample, this clone turned up once. The chain combines TRBV5-4 with TRBJ2-5; D is unclear. V was shortened by 0 bases and J by 3 bases, with 3 bases between the two germline ends. Germline V gives CDR1 SGHNT, CDR2 YYREEE (reference sequence). The CDR3 runs 12 residues. The CDR3 coding sequence is TGTGCCAGCAGCTTGGTAGAAGAGACCCAGTACTTC. This gives the protein CASSLVEETQYF. Using reference TRBV5-4 and TRBJ2-5 for the parts outside the CDR3, the full variable domain is ETGVTQSPTHLIKTRGQQVTLRCSSQSGHNTVSWYQQALGQGPQFIFQYYREEENGRGNFPPRFSGLQFPNYSSELNVNALELDDSALYLCASSLVEETQYFGPGTRLLVL.

This clone is judged medium-sized. This sequence joins TRBV6-5 and TRBJ1-5, with D perhaps TRBD1 (5 bases). V shed 0 bases and J shed 1 base, with 7 bases lying between them. Germline V gives CDR1 MNHEY, CDR2 SVGAGI. This CDR3 spans 15 amino acids. CDR3 residues: CASSYSRDSNQPQHF. DNA of the CDR3: TGTGCCAGCAGTTACTCGAGGGACAGCAATCAGCCCCAGCATTTT.

The chain uses TRBV5-4 and TRBJ1-2, with a possible D match to TRBD1 (5 bases). Looked up from germline, CDR1 is SGHNT and CDR2 is YYREEE (reference sequence). This CDR3 comprises 14 residues. V lost 0 bases, J lost 8 bases, and 14 bases lay in between. CDR3 sequence reads: CASSLEVGEGGYTF. Written as DNA, the CDR3 is TGTGCCAGCAGCTTGGAGGTGGGGGAGGGGGGCTACACCTTC.

This chain links TRBV6-1 with TRBJ2-1; 7 nucleotides line up with TRBD2. The junction had 9 bases not matched to a gene; V was cut back by 4 bases and J by 12 bases. Per the germline V gene, CDR1 is MNHNS and CDR2 is SASEGT. The CDR3 length is 13 residues. DNA of the CDR3: TGTGCCAGCAGTGTCTCGGGGCCGGGGGGGCAGTTCTTC. This sequence encodes CASSVSGPGGQFF.

This clone is classed as medium-sized (0.01 to 0.1%). The rearrangement uses TRBV28 and TRBJ2-3; 10 bases fit TRBD2. Germline-derived CDR1 and CDR2 are MDHEN and SYDVKM. V was pared by 4 bases and J by 0 bases, with 4 bases of the junction left unmatched. The length of the CDR3 is 16 residues. The CDR3 DNA reads as TGTGCCAGCAGTTCCGCTAGCGGGGGCAGCACAGATACGCAGTATTTT. Translated, it gives CASSSASGGSTDTQYF.

The chain is built from TRBV30 and TRBJ2-4; TRBD2 aligns across 8 bases. The germline CDR1 and CDR2 sequences are GTSNPN and SVGIG (reference sequence). Trimming took 3 bases from V and 6 from J; bases not matched to a gene: 4. This CDR3 comprises 13 residues. CDR3 DNA: TGTGCCTGGAGCGGGGGGGGCGCAAACATTCAGTACTTC. Translation gives CAWSGGGANIQYF.

This chain connects TRBV29-1 to TRBJ2-5; 7 nucleotides match TRBD1. V trimming: 4 bases; J trimming: 5 bases; junction bases outside the gene matches: 1. This CDR3 contains 11 residues. Germline-derived CDR1 and CDR2 are SQVTM and ANQGSEA. In nucleotides, the CDR3 is TGCAGCGTTGCGACAGGGGAGACCCAGTACTTC. Amino acids: CSVATGETQYF.

Of note for this clone: Germline is not matched at one junction end, which may reflect a read error. The chain has TRBV7-7 and TRBJ2-3, with 7 bases that match TRBD1. From germline, CDR1 is SSHAT and CDR2 FNYEAQ (reference sequence). The CDR3 has 15 residues. CDR3 loop: CASSVGTVSTDTQYF. CDR3 in DNA: TGTGCTAGCAGCGTCGGGACAGTTAGCACAGATACGCAGTATTTT.

This clone is medium-sized by share. V gene TRBV5-4 combines with J gene TRBJ2-1; TRBD2 matches 8 bases. The CDR3 is made up of 15 amino acids. J lost 7 bases, V lost 5 bases, and 11 bases had no gene match. Germline V gene sequence: CDR1 SGHNT, CDR2 YYREEE (reference sequence). CDR3 coding DNA: TGTGCCAGCAGGACGGGGGGGCGGTCGGCGAATGAGCAGTTCTTC. Protein: CASRTGGRSANEQFF.

The J gene is TRBJ2-7, the V gene TRBV6-5, with 9 bases aligning to TRBD1. The V gene end was trimmed by 5 bases and the J gene end by 7 bases; junction bases not matched to a gene: 6. Per the germline V gene, CDR1 is MNHEY and CDR2 is SVGAGI. The CDR3 is 13 residues long. CDR3 sequence reads: CASSGTGSGEQYF. The CDR3 bases are TGTGCCAGCAGTGGGACAGGGTCGGGGGAGCAGTACTTC.

The chain carries TRBV5-4 and TRBJ2-5; TRBD2 agrees at 16 bases. Germline-derived CDR1 and CDR2 are SGHNT and YYREEE (reference sequence). CDR3 length: 18 amino acids. J gave up 2 bases and V 0 bases, and 4 bases lay outside the gene matches. This chain's CDR3 is CASSLELGLAGGQETQYF. The DNA for the CDR3 is TGTGCCAGCAGCTTGGAGTTGGGACTAGCGGGGGGGCAAGAGACCCAGTACTTC. Together with reference TRBV5-4 and TRBJ2-5, the CDR3 gives the full variable domain: ETGVTQSPTHLIKTRGQQVTLRCSSQSGHNTVSWYQQALGQGPQFIFQYYREEENGRGNFPPRFSGLQFPNYSSELNVNALELDDSALYLCASSLELGLAGGQETQYFGPGTRLLVL.

This sequence joins TRBV10-3 and TRBJ2-7, with 10 positions matching TRBD1. The CDR3 sequence is 16 residues long. Trimming took 2 bases from V and 5 from J; bases not matched to a gene: 9. Germline CDR1 is ENHRY and CDR2 is SYGVKD. The CDR3 loop is CAISEVPGTGDDEQYF. In DNA, the CDR3 is TGTGCCATCAGTGAGGTCCCCGGGACAGGGGACGACGAGCAGTACTTC.

This chain connects TRBV6-5 to TRBJ1-2; D unclear. V lost 2 bases to trimming and J lost 4 bases, with 11 bases between them. The CDR3 is 14 residues long. Germline V gene lookup returns CDR1 MNHEY and CDR2 SVGAGI. CDR3 loop: CASSYAEEGYGYTF. CDR3 nucleotides: TGTGCCAGCAGTTACGCGGAGGAGGGCTATGGCTACACCTTC.

The CDR3 loop is CASSLGDWPGRYEQYF. The CDR3 DNA sequence: TGTGCCAGCAGCTTAGGTGATTGGCCAGGCAGGTACGAGCAGTACTTC. V and J are TRBV7-9 and TRBJ2-7; D uncertain. The CDR3 is made up of 16 amino acids. CDR1 SEHNR and CDR2 FQNEAQ come from the germline V gene (reference sequence). Trimming pared 1 base from V and 4 bases from J, leaving 17 bases between.

The sample holds one count of this clone. The chain uses TRBV6-1 and TRBJ2-3; D call uncertain. Germline V gene sequence: CDR1 MNHNS, CDR2 SASEGT. The V end was cut by 4 bases, the J end by 6 bases, with 5 bases between. The CDR3 loop spans 11 amino acids. CDR3 in amino acids: CASSVRDTQYF. In DNA form, the CDR3 reads TGTGCCAGCAGTGTTCGTGATACGCAGTATTTT.